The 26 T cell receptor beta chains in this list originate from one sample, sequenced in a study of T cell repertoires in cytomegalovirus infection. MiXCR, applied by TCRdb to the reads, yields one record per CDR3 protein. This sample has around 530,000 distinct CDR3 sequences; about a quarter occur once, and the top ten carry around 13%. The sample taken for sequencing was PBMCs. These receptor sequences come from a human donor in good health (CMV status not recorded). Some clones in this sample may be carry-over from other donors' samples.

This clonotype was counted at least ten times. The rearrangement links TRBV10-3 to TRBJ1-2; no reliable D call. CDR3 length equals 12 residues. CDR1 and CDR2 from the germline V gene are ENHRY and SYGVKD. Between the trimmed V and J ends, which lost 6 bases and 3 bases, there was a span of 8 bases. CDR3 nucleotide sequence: TGTGCCATCAGGGACCGAGACTATGGCTACACCTTC. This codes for CAIRDRDYGYTF.

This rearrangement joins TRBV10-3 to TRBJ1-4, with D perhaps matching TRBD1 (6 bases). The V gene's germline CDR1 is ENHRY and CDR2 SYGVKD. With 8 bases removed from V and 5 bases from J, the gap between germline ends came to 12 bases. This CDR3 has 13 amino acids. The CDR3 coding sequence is TGTGCCATCGCGAGACAGGAGAATGAAAAACTGTTTTTT. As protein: CAIARQENEKLFF.

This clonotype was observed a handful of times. The chain's CDR3 is CASSQELKFSYNEQFF. CDR3 DNA sequence: TGTGCCAGCAGCCAAGAACTGAAATTCTCCTACAATGAGCAGTTCTTC. V gene TRBV5-5 combines with J gene TRBJ2-1; D not certain. CDR1 and CDR2 (germline): SGHKS, YYEKEE (reference sequence). There are 16 residues in the CDR3. V was clipped by 4 bases and J by 0 bases, with 14 bases between them. The variable domain in full, with the rest retrieved from reference TRBV5-5 and TRBJ2-1, is DAGVTQSPTHLIKTRGQQVTLRCSPISGHKSVSWYQQVLGQGPQFIFQYYEKEERGRGNFPDRFSARQFPNYSSELNVNALLLGDSALYLCASSQELKFSYNEQFFGPGTRLTVL.

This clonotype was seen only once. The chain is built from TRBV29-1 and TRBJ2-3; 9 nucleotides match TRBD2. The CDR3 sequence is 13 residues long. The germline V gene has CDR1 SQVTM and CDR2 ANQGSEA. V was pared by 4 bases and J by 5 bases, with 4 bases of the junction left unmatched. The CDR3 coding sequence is TGCAGCGTTGGTGGCGGGAGGGTAGATACGCAGTATTTT. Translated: CSVGGGRVDTQYF.

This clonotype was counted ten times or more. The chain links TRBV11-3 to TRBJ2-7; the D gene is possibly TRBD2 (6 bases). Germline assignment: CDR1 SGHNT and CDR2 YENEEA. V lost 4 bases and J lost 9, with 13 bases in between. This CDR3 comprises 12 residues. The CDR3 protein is CASSSTTSRQYV. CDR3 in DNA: TGTGCCAGCAGCTCCACGACTAGTCGGCAGTACGTC.

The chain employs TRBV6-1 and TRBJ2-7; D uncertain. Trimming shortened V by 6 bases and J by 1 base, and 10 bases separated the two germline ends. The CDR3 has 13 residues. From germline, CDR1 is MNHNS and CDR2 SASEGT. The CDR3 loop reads CASRAGSSYEQYV. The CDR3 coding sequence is TGTGCCAGCAGAGCCGGGTCGTCCTACGAGCAGTACGTC.

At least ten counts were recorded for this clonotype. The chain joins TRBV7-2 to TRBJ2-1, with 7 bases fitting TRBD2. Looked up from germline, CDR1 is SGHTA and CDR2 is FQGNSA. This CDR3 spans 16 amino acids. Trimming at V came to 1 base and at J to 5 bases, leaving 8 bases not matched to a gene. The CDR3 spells CASSLVGAGAHNEQFF. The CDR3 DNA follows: TGTGCCAGCAGCTTAGTAGGGGCGGGAGCGCACAATGAGCAGTTCTTC. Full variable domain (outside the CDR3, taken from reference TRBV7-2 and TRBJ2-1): GAGVSQSPSNKVTEKGKDVELRCDPISGHTALYWYRQSLGQGLEFLIYFQGNSAPDKSGLPSDRFSAERTGGSVSTLTIQRTQQEDSAVYLCASSLVGAGAHNEQFFGPGTRLTVL.

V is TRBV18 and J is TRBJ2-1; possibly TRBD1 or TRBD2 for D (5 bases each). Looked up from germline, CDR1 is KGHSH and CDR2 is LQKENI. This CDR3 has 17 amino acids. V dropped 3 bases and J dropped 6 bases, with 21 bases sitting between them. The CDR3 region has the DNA TGTGCCAGCTCACCCCCGGGACGGTTCAAGGGGCTCAATGAGCAGTTCTTC. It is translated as CASSPPGRFKGLNEQFF.

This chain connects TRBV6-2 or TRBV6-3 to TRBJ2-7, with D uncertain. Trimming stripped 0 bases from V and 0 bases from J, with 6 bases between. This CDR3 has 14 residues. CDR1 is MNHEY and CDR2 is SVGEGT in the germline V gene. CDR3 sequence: CASSYSASSYEQYF. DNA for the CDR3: TGTGCCAGCAGTTACTCGGCGAGCTCCTACGAGCAGTACTTC.

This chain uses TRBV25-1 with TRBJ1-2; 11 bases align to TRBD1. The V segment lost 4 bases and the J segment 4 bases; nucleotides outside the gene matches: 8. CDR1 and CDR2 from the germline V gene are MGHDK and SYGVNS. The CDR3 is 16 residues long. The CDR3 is CASSGPGTGGLYGYTF. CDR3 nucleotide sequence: TGTGCCAGCAGTGGTCCCGGGACAGGGGGGCTCTATGGCTACACCTTC.

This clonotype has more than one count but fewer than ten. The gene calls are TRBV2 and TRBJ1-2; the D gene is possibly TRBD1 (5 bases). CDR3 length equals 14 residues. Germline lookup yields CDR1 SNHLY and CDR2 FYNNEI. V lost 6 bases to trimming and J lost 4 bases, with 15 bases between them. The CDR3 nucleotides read TGTGCCAGCAGGAAGACAGACACCTTCTATGGCTACACCTTC. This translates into CASRKTDTFYGYTF.

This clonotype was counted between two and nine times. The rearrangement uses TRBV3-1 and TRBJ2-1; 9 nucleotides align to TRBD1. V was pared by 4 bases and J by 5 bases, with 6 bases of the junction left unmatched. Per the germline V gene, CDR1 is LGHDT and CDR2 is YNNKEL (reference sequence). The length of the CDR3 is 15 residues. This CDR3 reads CASSPRDRANNEQFF. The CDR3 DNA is TGTGCCAGCAGCCCCCGGGACAGGGCTAACAATGAGCAGTTCTTC.

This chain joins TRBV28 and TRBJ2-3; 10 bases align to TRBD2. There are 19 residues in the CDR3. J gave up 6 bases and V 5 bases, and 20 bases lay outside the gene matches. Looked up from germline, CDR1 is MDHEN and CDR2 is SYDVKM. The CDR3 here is CASSERPGTSVKELDTQYF. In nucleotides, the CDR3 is TGTGCCAGCAGTGAACGACCCGGGACTAGCGTCAAAGAGTTGGATACGCAGTATTTT. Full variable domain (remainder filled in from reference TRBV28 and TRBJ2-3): DVKVTQSSRYLVKRTGEKVFLECVQDMDHENMFWYRQDPGLGLRLIYFSYDVKMKEKGDIPEGYSVSREKKERFSLILESASTNQTSMYLCASSERPGTSVKELDTQYFGPGTRLTVL.

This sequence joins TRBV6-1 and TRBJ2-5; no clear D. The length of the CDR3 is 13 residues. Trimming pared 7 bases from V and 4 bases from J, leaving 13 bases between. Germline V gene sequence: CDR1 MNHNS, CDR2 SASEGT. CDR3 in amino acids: CASKGEVGETQYF. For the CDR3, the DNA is TGTGCCAGCAAAGGCGAAGTTGGAGAGACCCAGTACTTC.

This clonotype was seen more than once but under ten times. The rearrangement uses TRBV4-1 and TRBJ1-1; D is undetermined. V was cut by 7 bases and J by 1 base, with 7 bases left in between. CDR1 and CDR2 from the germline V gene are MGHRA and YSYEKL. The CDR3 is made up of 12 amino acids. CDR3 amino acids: CASTPGNTEAFF. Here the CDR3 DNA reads TGCGCCAGCACCCCCGGGAACACTGAAGCTTTCTTT.

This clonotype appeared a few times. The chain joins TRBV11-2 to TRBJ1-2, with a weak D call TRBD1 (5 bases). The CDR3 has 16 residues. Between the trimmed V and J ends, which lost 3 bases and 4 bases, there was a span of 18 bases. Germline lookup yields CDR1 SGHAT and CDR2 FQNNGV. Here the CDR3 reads CASSFLFGPRGYGYTF. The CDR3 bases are TGTGCCAGCAGCTTCCTATTTGGACCAAGGGGCTATGGCTACACCTTC. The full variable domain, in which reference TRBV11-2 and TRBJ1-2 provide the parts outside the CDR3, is EAGVAQSPRYKIIEKRQSVAFWCNPISGHATLYWYQQILGQGPKLLIQFQNNGVVDDSQLPKDRFSAERLKGVDSTLKIQPAKLEDSAVYLCASSFLFGPRGYGYTFGSGTRLTVV.

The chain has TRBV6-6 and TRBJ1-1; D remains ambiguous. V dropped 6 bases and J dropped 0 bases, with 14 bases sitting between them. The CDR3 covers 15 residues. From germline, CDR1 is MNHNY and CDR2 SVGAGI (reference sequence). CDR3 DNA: TGTGCCAGCAGGGCCCGACTGAGAATGAACACTGAAGCTTTCTTT. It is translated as CASRARLRMNTEAFF.

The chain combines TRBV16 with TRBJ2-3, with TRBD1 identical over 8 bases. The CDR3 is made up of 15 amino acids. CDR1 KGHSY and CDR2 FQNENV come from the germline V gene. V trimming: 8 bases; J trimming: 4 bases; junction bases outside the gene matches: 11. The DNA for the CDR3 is TGTGCCAGCGAGCCAGGAAGGGGACAGGCAGATACGCAGTATTTT. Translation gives CASEPGRGQADTQYF.

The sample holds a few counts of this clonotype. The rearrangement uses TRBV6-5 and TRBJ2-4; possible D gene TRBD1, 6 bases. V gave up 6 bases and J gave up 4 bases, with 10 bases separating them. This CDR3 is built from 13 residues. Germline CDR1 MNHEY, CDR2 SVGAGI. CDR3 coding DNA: TGTGCCAGCAGACAGGGTTGGAAAAACATTCAGTACTTC. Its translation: CASRQGWKNIQYF.

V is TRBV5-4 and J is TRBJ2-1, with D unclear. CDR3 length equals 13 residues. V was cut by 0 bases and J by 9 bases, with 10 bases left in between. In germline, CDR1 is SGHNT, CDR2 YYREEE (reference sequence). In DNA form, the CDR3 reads TGTGCCAGCAGCTTGGGCGTTCAGCCTGAGCAGTTCTTC. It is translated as CASSLGVQPEQFF.

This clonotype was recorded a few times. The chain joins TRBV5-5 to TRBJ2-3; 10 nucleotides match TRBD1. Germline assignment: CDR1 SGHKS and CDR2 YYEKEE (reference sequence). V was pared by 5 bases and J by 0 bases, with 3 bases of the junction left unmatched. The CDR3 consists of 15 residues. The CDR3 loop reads CASSGTGDSTDTQYF. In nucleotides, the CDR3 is TGTGCCAGCAGTGGGACAGGGGATAGCACAGATACGCAGTATTTT.

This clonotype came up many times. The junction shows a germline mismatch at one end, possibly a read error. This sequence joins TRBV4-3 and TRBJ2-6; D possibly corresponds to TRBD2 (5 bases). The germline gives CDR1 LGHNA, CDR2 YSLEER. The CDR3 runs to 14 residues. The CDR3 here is CASSLGTGANVLTF. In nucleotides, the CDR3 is TGTGCCAGTAGTCTCGGGACTGGGGCCAACGTCCTGACTTTC.

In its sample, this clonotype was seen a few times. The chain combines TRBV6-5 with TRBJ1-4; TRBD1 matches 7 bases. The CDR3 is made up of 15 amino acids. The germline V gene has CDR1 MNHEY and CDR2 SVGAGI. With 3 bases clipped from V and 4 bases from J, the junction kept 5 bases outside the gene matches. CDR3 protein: CASSYGDRDNEKLFF. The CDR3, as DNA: TGTGCCAGCAGTTATGGGGACAGAGATAATGAAAAACTGTTTTTT.

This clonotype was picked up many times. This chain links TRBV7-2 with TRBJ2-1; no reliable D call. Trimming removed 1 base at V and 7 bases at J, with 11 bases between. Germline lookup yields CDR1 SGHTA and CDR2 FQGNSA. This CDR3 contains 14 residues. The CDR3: CASSLVSWGNEQFF. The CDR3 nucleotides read TGTGCCAGCAGCTTAGTATCTTGGGGTAATGAGCAGTTCTTC.

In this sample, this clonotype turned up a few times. For the CDR3, the DNA is TGTGCCAGCAGCCAGGGACTAGTGGCCACCAGAAACTACGAGCAGTACGTC. It yields the protein CASSQGLVATRNYEQYV. The chain is built from TRBV7-2 and TRBJ2-7; 8 nucleotides agree with TRBD2. The CDR3 covers 17 residues. Germline lookup yields CDR1 SGHTA and CDR2 FQGNSA. With V trimmed by 5 bases and J by 3 bases, 15 bases remained unmatched.

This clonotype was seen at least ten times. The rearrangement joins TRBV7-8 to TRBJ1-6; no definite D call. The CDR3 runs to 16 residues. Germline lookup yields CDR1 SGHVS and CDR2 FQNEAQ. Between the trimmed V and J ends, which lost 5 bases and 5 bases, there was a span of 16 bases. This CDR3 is CASSPREGGDNSPLHF. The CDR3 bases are TGTGCCAGCAGCCCCCGGGAGGGCGGGGATAATTCACCCCTCCACTTT.